This T cell receptor (beta chain) was sequenced during a study of metastatic and nonmetastatic thyroid tumors (dated by TCRdb to 2018 to 2021). Some background on the complete study: Repertoires from peripheral blood and from tumor or nodule tissue samples of malignant and benign thyroid patients were compared.

CDR1 and CDR2 are drawn from the germline V gene: SNHLY, FYNNEI. V and J lose 7 bases and 4 bases, and a span of 7 bases separates them. The CDR3 has 12 amino acids, counting the end cysteine and phenylalanine. Of all the DNA, just the CDR3 is kept, 36 bases in frame from base 1. This clone was detected many times. Its target antigen remains unknown. Per-nucleotide qualities are absent, and no much larger clonotype sits a single base away. The library came from PCR. Sequencing used an Illumina HiSeq 4000. High-throughput sequencing was used to profile the CDR3 region of the TCR beta-chain in every patient. The study's processing was this. The researchers built a classifier to tell apart papillary thyroid cancer patients with distant metastasis, based on CDR3 differences among clinicopathological groups. To measure repertoire diversity the researchers used the Shannon index, while the Morisita-Horn index served to gauge how similar the tumor and blood repertoires were. The public reads were reanalyzed by TCRdb: fastp trimming at Q25, MiXCR alignment, in-frame beta chains only. None of the V and J calls come from the authors' own analysis; TCRdb made them. The table for this sample lists some 90,000 clones; roughly 8.6% of them were counted only once. The ten largest make up 8.8% of the sample.

Points the paper makes about the study in general: In both blood and tumor samples, malignant tumors were reported to have significantly higher TCR beta diversity than benign nodules.

Before undergoing thyroid surgery, none of the patients had been given any kind of treatment. Using T-cell receptor beta sequencing, the study looked back at clinical samples from patients collected from the early 2010s to the late 2010s. The rearranged segments are TRBV2 and TRBJ1-4; no D segment can be confidently identified. Sequencing was carried out using blood. This receptor was taken from a female donor with papillary thyroid cancer or a benign thyroid nodule (not recorded which). Some clones in this sample may be carry-over from other donors' samples. The nucleotide sequence reads TGTGCCAGCATTTTAAGTAATGAAAAACTGTTTTTT. The encoded protein is CASILSNEKLFF.